The 8 T cell receptor beta chains below all came from one sample that was sequenced in a study of cytomegalovirus exposure and HLA in healthy donors. In the PCR, 60 Vbeta and 13 Jbeta primers were used. Repertoires were generated with immunoSEQ multiplex PCR, while TCRdb's copy carries only in-frame clones and drops some. The data contain about 170,000 clones, roughly 80% of them singletons. The sample was PBMCs. The receptor source for this set is a male donor in good health and CMV-seronegative.

The CDR3 loop reads CASSPLKGNEKLFF. The CDR3 DNA reads TGCGCCAGCAGCCCCCTCAAGGGGAATGAAAAACTGTTTTTT. The J gene is TRBJ1-4, the V gene TRBV4-3, with a possible D match to TRBD1 (5 bases). The germline CDR1 and CDR2 sequences are LGHNA and YSLEER. CDR3 length: 14 amino acids. Trimming removed 4 bases at V and 5 bases at J, with 11 bases between.

This clone was detected once. The chain has TRBV27 and TRBJ2-1, with TRBD1 identical over 9 bases. The CDR3 has 15 residues. V was clipped by 6 bases and J by 4 bases; unmatched bases: 7. CDR1 and CDR2 from the germline V gene are MNHEY and SMNVEV (reference sequence). Here the CDR3 reads CASSKGTGSYNEQFF. Written as DNA, the CDR3 is TGTGCCAGCAGCAAAGGGACAGGGTCTTACAATGAGCAGTTCTTC.

This chain connects TRBV6-1 to TRBJ1-5; 9 nucleotides agree with TRBD1. J gave up 6 bases and V 5 bases, and 5 bases lay outside the gene matches. The CDR3 extends over 14 amino acids. The germline V gene has CDR1 MNHNS and CDR2 SASEGT. The CDR3 nucleotides read TGTGCCAGCAGTCCGGGACAGGGAGGTCAGCCCCAGCATTTT. Translation: CASSPGQGGQPQHF.

The chain employs TRBV13 and TRBJ2-3, with 10 bases matching TRBD2. Trimming took 2 bases from V and 2 from J; bases not matched to a gene: 7. The germline V gene encodes CDR1 PRHDT and CDR2 FYEKMQ (reference sequence). This CDR3 comprises 17 residues. For the CDR3, the DNA is TGTGCCAGCAGCTTACTCCTAGCGGGGGACCACACAGATACGCAGTATTTT. It is translated as CASSLLLAGDHTDTQYF.

This clone was seen a single time. The CDR3 loop is CASSQDRVKTGELFF. The DNA of the CDR3 is TGCGCCAGCAGCCAGGACAGGGTCAAAACCGGGGAGCTGTTTTTT. The chain has TRBV5-1 and TRBJ2-2; 8 positions agree with TRBD1. CDR3 length equals 15 residues. Germline CDR1 and CDR2: SGHRS and YFSETQ. Unmatched junction bases numbered 7, after V lost 4 bases and J lost 5 bases.

The CDR3 DNA follows: TGTGCCAGCAGCCCCCAGGCATCCTTCACAGATACGCAGTATTTT. Its protein is CASSPQASFTDTQYF. The chain combines TRBV7-6 with TRBJ2-3; D gene unclear. Between the trimmed V and J ends, which lost 5 bases and 2 bases, there was a span of 14 bases. Germline V gene data show CDR1 as SGHVS and CDR2 as FNYEAQ. The CDR3 runs 15 residues.

The chain recombines TRBV7-8 with TRBJ2-7, with D uncertain. Germline CDR1 SGHVS, CDR2 FQNEAQ. V lost 1 base, J lost 3 bases, and 7 bases lay in between. This CDR3 is 13 amino acids long. The CDR3 sequence is CASSLGVSYEQYF. The CDR3 DNA sequence: TGTGCCAGCAGCTTAGGAGTGAGCTACGAGCAGTACTTC.

The rearrangement uses TRBV27 and TRBJ2-2; 7 bases match TRBD2. The CDR3 runs 13 residues. Germline V gives CDR1 MNHEY, CDR2 SMNVEV (reference sequence). The V segment lost 9 bases and the J segment 1 base; nucleotides outside the gene matches: 2. CDR3 loop: CARTGGNTGELFF. CDR3 bases: TGTGCCAGGACGGGGGGGAACACCGGGGAGCTGTTTTTT.